This T cell receptor (beta chain) was retrieved from a study of blood T cell repertoires in COVID-19. Overall study: There were acute and convalescent COVID-19 samples, and they came from the United States, Italy and Spain.

The repertoire was sequenced with immunoSEQ multiplex PCR; TCRdb's copy has only in-frame clones and lacks some. The sample consists of around 82,000 clones, 80% to 90% of them appearing once. Seattle participants joined during active infection and were tracked over time. J lost 7 bases, V lost 4 bases, and 7 bases had no gene match. This CDR3 has 13 amino acids. Germline V gives CDR1 SGDLS, CDR2 YYNGEE. The chain is built from TRBV9 and TRBJ1-1; 7 nucleotides agree with TRBD1. The receptor was isolated from a man aged 80 or over with COVID-19, enrolled during active disease. The sequenced sample consisted of peripheral blood. The CDR3 loop is CASSLRQGGEAFF. For the CDR3, the DNA is TGTGCCAGCAGCCTGAGACAGGGCGGTGAAGCTTTCTTT.